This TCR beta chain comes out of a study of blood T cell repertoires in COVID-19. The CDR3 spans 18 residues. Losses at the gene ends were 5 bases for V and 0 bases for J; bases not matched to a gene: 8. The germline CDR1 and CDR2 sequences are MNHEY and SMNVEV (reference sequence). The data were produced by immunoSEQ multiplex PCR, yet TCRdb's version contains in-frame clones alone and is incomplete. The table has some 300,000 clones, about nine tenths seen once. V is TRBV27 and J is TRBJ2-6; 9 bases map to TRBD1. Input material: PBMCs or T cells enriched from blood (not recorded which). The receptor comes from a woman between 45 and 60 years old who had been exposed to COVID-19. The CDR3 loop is CASSPPGQGYSGANVLTF. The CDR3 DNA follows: TGTGCCAGCAGTCCGCCGGGACAGGGATACTCTGGGGCCAACGTCCTGACTTTC. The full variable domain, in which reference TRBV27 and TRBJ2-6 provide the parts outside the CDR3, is EAQVTQNPRYLITVTGKKLTVTCSQNMNHEYMSWYRQDPGLGLRQIYYSMNVEVTDKGDVPEGYKVSRKEKRNFPLILESPSPNQTSLYFCASSPPGQGYSGANVLTFGAGSRLTVL.